Following are 21 T cell receptor beta chains from one sample sequenced in a study of blood T cell repertoires in COVID-19. Profiled with immunoSEQ multiplex PCR; TCRdb holds only in-frame clones, not every one. The data contain 220,000 or so clones, about 94% of them singletons. The specimen sequenced was peripheral blood. These receptors all stem from a man aged 60 to 75 with COVID-19, enrolled during active disease.

CDR3 in amino acids: CASTRGGLGGYTF. The CDR3 DNA sequence: TGTGCCAGCACGAGGGGGGGCCTAGGTGGCTACACCTTC. The chain is built from TRBV6-5 and TRBJ1-2, with D possibly being TRBD1 (6 bases). The CDR3 totals 13 residues. V was trimmed by 7 bases and J by 7 bases, leaving 16 bases between them. CDR1 is MNHEY, CDR2 SVGAGI, per germline.

This chain uses TRBV6-5 with TRBJ1-1; no clear D. Per the germline V gene, CDR1 is MNHEY and CDR2 is SVGAGI. The CDR3 has 15 amino acids. The V end lost 4 bases, the J end lost 2 bases, and 14 bases lay between the germline ends. CDR3 coding DNA: TGTGCCAGCAGTTCGAAACGACGGGGAAACACTGAAGCTTTCTTT. It encodes CASSSKRRGNTEAFF.

The chain uses TRBV5-5 and TRBJ2-5; 9 nucleotides match TRBD2. With 2 bases clipped from V and 5 bases from J, the junction kept 4 bases outside the gene matches. This CDR3 has 14 amino acids. The germline V gene encodes CDR1 SGHKS and CDR2 YYEKEE (reference sequence). This chain's CDR3 is CASSFSSGTETQYF. The DNA for the CDR3 is TGTGCCAGCAGCTTTTCTAGCGGGACGGAGACCCAGTACTTC.

J is TRBJ2-2 and V is TRBV7-2; D uncertain. Germline assignment: CDR1 SGHTA and CDR2 FQGNSA. Trimming removed 5 bases at V and 0 bases at J, with 10 bases between. The CDR3 has 15 residues. CDR3 bases: TGTGCCAGCAGCGCCTCAGCGACGAACACCGGGGAGCTGTTTTTT. Protein: CASSASATNTGELFF. Supplemented by reference TRBV7-2 and TRBJ2-2, the full variable domain reads GAGVSQSPSNKVTEKGKDVELRCDPISGHTALYWYRQSLGQGLEFLIYFQGNSAPDKSGLPSDRFSAERTGGSVSTLTIQRTQQEDSAVYLCASSASATNTGELFFGEGSRLTVL.

This chain links TRBV6-5 with TRBJ1-2; TRBD1 might be the D (5 bases). The CDR3 length is 14 residues. The germline V gene encodes CDR1 MNHEY and CDR2 SVGAGI. The V and J ends lost 2 bases and 7 bases respectively, with 14 bases between them. The CDR3 protein is CASSYVDSSGGYTF. Here the CDR3 DNA reads TGTGCCAGCAGTTACGTCGACAGTTCAGGTGGCTACACCTTC.

V and J are TRBV5-4 and TRBJ2-3; the match to TRBD2 covers 15 bases. Trimming at V came to 4 bases and at J to 5 bases, leaving 5 bases not matched to a gene. The CDR3 is 16 amino acids. CDR1 and CDR2 (germline): SGHNT, YYREEE (reference sequence). DNA for the CDR3: TGTGCCAGCAGCACGGGACTAGCGGGAGGAGGAGATACGCAGTATTTT. It yields the protein CASSTGLAGGGDTQYF.

V is TRBV2 and J is TRBJ1-3; 7 nucleotides line up with TRBD1. The CDR3 contains 16 residues. CDR1 and CDR2 (germline): SNHLY, FYNNEI. After removal of 1 base from V and 0 bases from J, the junction contained 3 bases not matched to a gene. The CDR3 protein is CASSEVRGYSGNTIYF. CDR3 nucleotide sequence: TGTGCCAGCAGTGAAGTCAGGGGGTACTCTGGAAACACCATATATTTT.

The CDR3: CASSPPAGYEQYF. CDR3 coding DNA: TGTGCCAGCTCACCACCGGCAGGCTACGAGCAGTACTTC. The chain employs TRBV18 and TRBJ2-7; D uncertain. There are 13 residues in the CDR3. V lost 0 bases, J lost 3 bases, and 6 bases lay in between. Germline CDR1 reads KGHSH; CDR2 reads LQKENI.

The chain combines TRBV10-3 with TRBJ1-5, with D tentatively TRBD1 (6 bases). The CDR3 is 15 residues long. Germline loops: CDR1 ENHRY, CDR2 SYGVKD. Trimming left V 10 bases short and J 6 bases short, with 22 bases between. CDR3 sequence: CATSQPSQGSQPQHF. CDR3 DNA sequence: TGTGCCACCTCCCAACCCTCACAGGGAAGTCAGCCCCAGCATTTT.

This rearrangement joins TRBV11-2 to TRBJ2-7, with TRBD2 matching 14 bases. The CDR3 sequence is 18 residues long. Germline V gene sequence: CDR1 SGHAT, CDR2 FQNNGV. The junction had 11 bases not matched to a gene; V was cut back by 5 bases and J by 2 bases. CDR3 coding DNA: TGTGCCAGCAGCCGTACCGGGACTAGCGGGAGTGGGGCCTACGAGCAGTACTTC. This translates into CASSRTGTSGSGAYEQYF.

This chain connects TRBV5-4 to TRBJ1-2; 9 nucleotides align to TRBD1. V dropped 0 bases and J dropped 5; count of bases not matched to a gene: 2. CDR1 and CDR2 from the germline V gene are SGHNT and YYREEE (reference sequence). The CDR3 runs to 14 residues. CDR3 loop: CASSLEQGAYGYTF. As DNA, the CDR3 is TGTGCCAGCAGCTTGGAACAGGGGGCTTATGGCTACACCTTC.

The chain carries TRBV19 and TRBJ2-3, with 10 nucleotides matching TRBD2. This CDR3 spans 16 amino acids. Trimming took 5 bases from V and 0 from J; bases not matched to a gene: 5. The germline CDR1 and CDR2 sequences are LNHDA and SQIVND (reference sequence). CDR3 region: CASSRRTSGSTDTQYF. The DNA of the CDR3 is TGTGCCAGTAGTCGCCGGACTAGCGGAAGCACAGATACGCAGTATTTT.

The chain links TRBV19 to TRBJ1-1; 9 positions agree with TRBD1. The germline gives CDR1 LNHDA, CDR2 SQIVND (reference sequence). This CDR3 comprises 13 residues. J was trimmed by 5 bases and V by 6 bases; bases with no gene match: 4. CDR3 sequence: CASRGTGMTEAFF. CDR3 in DNA: TGTGCCAGTAGAGGGACAGGGATGACTGAAGCTTTCTTT.

The chain combines TRBV4-2 with TRBJ2-3, with TRBD2 as a possible D gene (6 bases). This CDR3 has 15 amino acids. CDR1 is LGHNA, CDR2 YNFKEQ, per germline. Trimming stripped 4 bases from V and 6 bases from J, with 17 bases between. The CDR3 nucleotides read TGTGCCAGCAGCCGGGAACGTACCAGCGGGGATACGCAGTATTTT. Protein: CASSRERTSGDTQYF.

The rearrangement uses TRBV2 and TRBJ1-2, with 7 bases fitting TRBD1. The CDR3 sequence is 16 residues long. The germline V gene encodes CDR1 SNHLY and CDR2 FYNNEI. Trimming took 2 bases from V and 6 from J; bases not matched to a gene: 12. CDR3 in amino acids: CASSEWEGGRGNGYTF. In nucleotides, the CDR3 is TGTGCCAGCAGTGAATGGGAAGGGGGCCGGGGAAATGGCTACACCTTC. Drawing the rest from reference TRBV2 and TRBJ1-2, the complete variable domain is EPEVTQTPSHQVTQMGQEVILRCVPISNHLYFYWYRQILGQKVEFLVSFYNNEISEKSEIFDDQFSVERPDGSNFTLKIRSTKLEDSAMYFCASSEWEGGRGNGYTFGSGTRLTVV.

V is TRBV10-3 and J is TRBJ2-7; D may be TRBD1 (6 bases). This CDR3 is 14 amino acids long. V was cut by 4 bases and J by 3 bases, with 13 bases left in between. In germline, CDR1 is ENHRY, CDR2 SYGVKD. The CDR3 DNA reads as TGTGCCATCAGTGGGACAGCGGACGTCTACGAGCAGTACTTC. This gives the protein CAISGTADVYEQYF.

The chain combines TRBV19 with TRBJ1-2; 8 nucleotides line up with TRBD1. The trim removed 10 bases at V and 3 bases at J, leaving 13 bases unmatched. The CDR3 is made up of 15 amino acids. Germline CDR1 and CDR2: LNHDA and SQIVND (reference sequence). This CDR3 reads CATSTRQGHYYGYTF. The DNA of the CDR3 is TGTGCCACCTCCACTCGACAGGGGCATTACTATGGCTACACCTTC. Full variable domain (remainder filled in from reference TRBV19 and TRBJ1-2): DGGITQSPKYLFRKEGQNVTLSCEQNLNHDAMYWYRQDPGQGLRLIYYSQIVNDFQKGDIAEGYSVSREKKESFPLTVTSAQKNPTAFYLCATSTRQGHYYGYTFGSGTRLTVV.

The chain carries TRBV3-1 (or the pseudogene TRBV3-2) and TRBJ2-7, with no clear D. V was shortened by 4 bases and J by 5 bases, with 21 bases between the two germline ends. The CDR3 length is 16 residues. The germline V gene encodes CDR1 LGHDT and CDR2 YNNKEL (reference sequence). The CDR3 here is CASSPGVSSLGHEQYF. Here the CDR3 DNA reads TGTGCCAGCAGCCCCGGCGTTTCAAGTTTGGGCCACGAGCAGTACTTC.

The rearrangement joins TRBV3-1 (or the pseudogene TRBV3-2) to TRBJ2-1, with TRBD2 matching 10 bases. The CDR3 length is 18 residues. With V trimmed by 0 bases and J by 1 base, 6 bases remained unmatched. The germline V gene encodes CDR1 LGHDT and CDR2 YNNKEL (reference sequence). The CDR3 protein is CASSQERLAGASYNEQFF. Written as DNA, the CDR3 is TGTGCCAGCAGCCAAGAACGGCTAGCGGGGGCTTCCTACAATGAGCAGTTCTTC.

V usage is TRBV5-1 and J usage is TRBJ1-1; tentatively, D is TRBD1 (6 bases). The CDR3 spans 16 residues. V dropped 4 bases and J dropped 0 bases, with 16 bases sitting between them. The germline gives CDR1 SGHRS, CDR2 YFSETQ. The CDR3 region has the DNA TGCGCCAGCAGCAGACTGGGCGACAGGATGAACACTGAAGCTTTCTTT. This translates into CASSRLGDRMNTEAFF.

V gene TRBV7-2 combines with J gene TRBJ2-7; 9 bases are shared with TRBD1. Germline CDR1 is SGHTA and CDR2 is FQGNSA. V lost 1 base, J lost 4 bases, and 5 bases stayed unmatched. This CDR3 region has 15 residues. In DNA form, the CDR3 reads TGTGCCAGCAGCTTAGTTGACAGGGGGAAGTACGAGCAGTACTTC. Encoded protein: CASSLVDRGKYEQYF.